This entry is about one T cell receptor beta chain. Selected positively for CCR7 and CD45RO-negative, naive CD8 cells excluded terminally differentiated effector memory CD45RA+ cells. The method was immunoSEQ multiplex PCR; TCRdb's version includes in-frame clones alone and lacks a portion of them. The sample lists some 2,100,000 clones, roughly 91% seen once, with approximately 1.7% in the top ten. The data originate from a study of shared clonotypes between healthy human individuals. The CDR3 spans 17 residues. The V gene lost 3 bases and the J gene lost 0 bases, with 15 bases spanning the gap. CDR1 SGHDN and CDR2 FVKESK come from the germline V gene.

This TCR came from a man aged 18-30 years in good health. Some clones in this sample may be carry-over from other donors' samples. Sequenced material: naive CD8+ T cells from PBMCs. The chain carries TRBV14 and TRBJ2-1; D is possibly TRBD1 or TRBD2 (5 bases each). The DNA of the CDR3 is TGTGCCAGCAGCCATTCTTGGCGAGGGGCCTCCTACAATGAGCAGTTCTTC. This gives the protein CASSHSWRGASYNEQFF.